This entry lists 17 T cell receptor beta chains sequenced from one sample in a study of CD8 T cells in ankylosing spondylitis (dated by TCRdb to the late 2010s). Preparation of the library involved 5' RACE. The data were produced on an Illumina HiSeq 2500. TCRdb passed the public sequencing reads through fastp at Q25 and MiXCR, retaining productive beta sequences. Identical CDR3 protein sequences are pooled into one entry, listed with their most common genes and DNA. The sample profile shows tens of thousands of distinct CDR3 sequences; around 5% of them were found once. The leading ten clones occupy around 1.8% of the sample. The sequenced sample was blood, either unsorted or a sorted T cell fraction (not recorded which). The receptors originated from a female donor with ankylosing spondylitis or in good health (not recorded which).

Many counts were recorded for this clonotype. This chain connects TRBV9 to TRBJ2-5, with D perhaps matching TRBD2 (6 bases). Between the trimmed V and J ends, which lost 3 bases and 7 bases, there was a span of 13 bases. This CDR3 contains 13 residues. CDR1 and CDR2 from the germline V gene are SGDLS and YYNGEE. Written as DNA, the CDR3 is TGTGCCAGCAGCGCTCCGGGACTCGGGACCCAGTACTTC. Its translation is CASSAPGLGTQYF.

This clonotype has at least ten counts. This chain uses TRBV9 with TRBJ2-1, with 10 bases matching TRBD2. The germline CDR1 and CDR2 sequences are SGDLS and YYNGEE. The V gene end was trimmed by 3 bases and the J gene end by 4 bases; junction bases not matched to a gene: 4. This CDR3 contains 15 residues. The DNA of the CDR3 is TGTGCCAGCAGCGACGGGACTAGCGTTTACAATGAGCAGTTCTTC. This codes for CASSDGTSVYNEQFF.

This clonotype appeared many times. This chain joins TRBV9 and TRBJ1-4, with D unresolved. The ends were cut back, 0 bases at V and 3 bases at J, with 9 bases in the middle. Germline assignment: CDR1 SGDLS and CDR2 YYNGEE. This CDR3 has 15 residues. CDR3 sequence: CASSVAGSANEKLFF. The CDR3 DNA follows: TGTGCCAGCAGCGTAGCGGGGTCAGCTAATGAAAAACTGTTTTTT.

This clonotype has a count of ten or more. This rearrangement joins TRBV9 to TRBJ2-6, with D uncertain. Trimming removed 0 bases at V and 0 bases at J, with 7 bases between. CDR1 and CDR2 from the germline V gene are SGDLS and YYNGEE. This CDR3 is 16 amino acids long. DNA for the CDR3: TGTGCCAGCAGCGTAGCTACCGGCTCTGGGGCCAACGTCCTGACTTTC. Its translation is CASSVATGSGANVLTF.

This clonotype was seen at least ten times. V is TRBV9 and J is TRBJ2-1; no clear D gene. Germline V CDR1 and CDR2: SGDLS, YYNGEE. V dropped 3 bases and J dropped 4 bases, with 11 bases sitting between them. The CDR3 has 14 amino acids. The CDR3 coding sequence is TGTGCCAGCAGCGCTACTACTAAATACAATGAGCAGTTCTTC. As protein: CASSATTKYNEQFF.

By sample share, this clonotype is medium-sized. The V and J genes are TRBV9 and TRBJ1-6; the match to TRBD1 covers 8 bases. The CDR3 spans 16 residues. The V gene's germline CDR1 is SGDLS and CDR2 YYNGEE. The J segment lost 9 bases and the V segment lost 0 bases, leaving 8 bases of the junction unmatched. CDR3 in amino acids: CASSVDGTGRSSPLHF. For the CDR3, the DNA is TGTGCCAGCAGCGTAGATGGGACAGGAAGGAGTTCACCCCTCCACTTT.

This clonotype occurred a few times. The chain carries TRBV9 and TRBJ2-1, with D unresolved. The CDR3 loop spans 15 amino acids. V was cut by 4 bases and J by 6 bases, with 17 bases left in between. Per germline, CDR1 SGDLS and CDR2 YYNGEE. CDR3 residues: CASSPVGKISNEQFF. The CDR3 region has the DNA TGTGCCAGCAGCCCTGTTGGTAAGATCTCCAATGAGCAGTTCTTC.

This clonotype was counted at least ten times. The chain employs TRBV9 and TRBJ1-3; 7 bases map to TRBD1. The CDR3 has 16 amino acids. V lost 0 bases, J lost 2 bases, and 5 bases stayed unmatched. Germline assignment: CDR1 SGDLS and CDR2 YYNGEE. CDR3 amino acids: CASSVAPQGAGNTIYF. The CDR3 DNA is TGTGCCAGCAGCGTAGCACCCCAGGGGGCTGGAAACACCATATATTTT.

This clonotype occurred many times. The chain combines TRBV9 with TRBJ2-1, with 7 bases identical to TRBD1. The CDR3 length is 15 residues. The J segment lost 3 bases and the V segment lost 0 bases, leaving 3 bases of the junction unmatched. Germline lookup yields CDR1 SGDLS and CDR2 YYNGEE. CDR3 in amino acids: CASSVVGGLYNEQFF. CDR3 bases: TGTGCCAGCAGCGTAGTAGGGGGCCTCTACAATGAGCAGTTCTTC.

This clonotype was recorded a few times. The J gene is TRBJ2-3, the V gene TRBV9; TRBD2 matches 12 bases. The ends lost 2 bases at V and 6 bases at J; junction bases unmatched: 4. CDR1 is SGDLS, CDR2 YYNGEE, per germline. CDR3 size: 15 residues. The CDR3 spells CASSVRTSGRDTQYF. CDR3 in DNA: TGTGCCAGCAGCGTTAGAACTAGCGGGAGGGATACGCAGTATTTT.

In its sample, this clonotype was seen many times. This chain joins TRBV9 and TRBJ1-6, with 8 bases matching TRBD1. Germline CDR1 SGDLS, CDR2 YYNGEE. With 0 bases clipped from V and 0 bases from J, the junction kept 2 bases outside the gene matches. There are 17 residues in the CDR3. As DNA, the CDR3 is TGTGCCAGCAGCGTAGGGACAGGGAGCTCCTATAATTCACCCCTCCACTTT. This codes for CASSVGTGSSYNSPLHF.

There are many counts of this clonotype. The chain carries TRBV9 and TRBJ2-1; D gene unclear. V lost 0 bases and J lost 2, with 6 bases in between. The length of the CDR3 is 14 residues. The V gene's germline CDR1 is SGDLS and CDR2 YYNGEE. The DNA of the CDR3 is TGTGCCAGCAGCGTAGGTTCCACCTACAATGAGCAGTTCTTC. Residues: CASSVGSTYNEQFF.

This clonotype has at least ten counts. This chain links TRBV9 with TRBJ2-1; 14 bases line up with TRBD2. CDR1 and CDR2 from the germline V gene are SGDLS and YYNGEE. The ends lost 3 bases at V and 4 bases at J; junction bases unmatched: 6. The CDR3 sequence is 17 residues long. As DNA, the CDR3 is TGTGCCAGCAGCGAGACTAGCGGGGGGGCAGGGTACAATGAGCAGTTCTTC. It yields the protein CASSETSGGAGYNEQFF.

This clonotype occurred many times. The rearrangement joins TRBV9 to TRBJ2-5, with 8 bases lining up with TRBD1. CDR3 length equals 16 residues. Trimming cost V 0 bases and J 5 bases; bases outside gene matches: 9. The V gene's germline CDR1 is SGDLS and CDR2 YYNGEE. The CDR3 DNA reads as TGTGCCAGCAGCGTAGACGCCAGGGGGCTCGTGGAGACCCAGTACTTC. It encodes CASSVDARGLVETQYF.

Only a few counts were recorded for this clonotype. The chain has TRBV23-1 and TRBJ2-1; 7 nucleotides match TRBD2. TRBV23-1 is an ORF for which the function is uncertain. This CDR3 region has 19 residues. V was pared by 3 bases and J by 3 bases, with 17 bases of the junction left unmatched. The CDR3 region is CASSQIRASGKDHYNEQFF. Written as DNA, the CDR3 is TGCGCCAGCAGTCAGATTCGGGCTAGCGGCAAAGACCACTACAATGAGCAGTTCTTC.

This clonotype was picked up many times. The chain links TRBV9 to TRBJ2-5; 15 bases are a match to TRBD2. CDR1 and CDR2 (germline): SGDLS, YYNGEE. Unmatched junction bases numbered 5, after V lost 4 bases and J lost 4 bases. The CDR3 length is 16 residues. CDR3 coding DNA: TGTGCCAGCAGCCCAGGACTAGCGGGAGGGGTAGAGACCCAGTACTTC. Translating it yields CASSPGLAGGVETQYF.

This clonotype rates as medium-sized. The chain recombines TRBV9 with TRBJ1-2, with unresolved D. Trimming removed 0 bases at V and 6 bases at J, with 6 bases between. CDR1 is SGDLS and CDR2 is YYNGEE in the germline V gene. This CDR3 comprises 12 residues. The CDR3, as DNA: TGTGCCAGCAGCGTAGTAGGGAATGGCTACACCTTC. The encoded protein is CASSVVGNGYTF.